The text below deals with one TCR beta chain. Its matching antigen is unknown. This entry is derived from a study of PD-1 blockade in classical Hodgkin lymphoma. Study results and caveats: The study found complete responders had baseline diversity similar to newly diagnosed patients.

Autologous stem cell transplantation was followed by relapse in every patient, and brentuximab vedotin exposure varied. TCRdb's table, derived via immunoSEQ multiplex PCR, lists solely in-frame clones and lacks some. The sample includes fewer than 20,000 clones, 70% to 90% seen only once; the top ten take about an eighth. The ends were cut back, 6 bases at V and 2 bases at J, with 11 bases in the middle. The CDR3 extends over 14 amino acids. Per the germline V gene, CDR1 is MNHEY and CDR2 is SMNVEV (reference sequence). The J gene is TRBJ1-3, the V gene TRBV27; possible D gene TRBD1, 6 bases. This clonotype was obtained from a human donor with classical Hodgkin lymphoma. Sequencing was performed on peripheral blood mononuclear cells (PBMCs), taken before the second cycle of nivolumab. CDR3 sequence (DNA): TGTGCCAGCAGGCCGGGGGGCCCTGGAAACACCATATATTTT. It translates to CASRPGGPGNTIYF.